The 21 T cell receptor beta chains listed next were all sequenced from one sample in a study of blood T cell repertoires in COVID-19. Sequenced by immunoSEQ multiplex PCR; TCRdb stores in-frame clones only, minus some. The data hold fewer than 450,000 clones, with approximately 91% observed a single time. The material sequenced was peripheral blood. The origin of the receptors is a woman aged 70-85 years with COVID-19, enrolled during active disease.

The rearrangement links TRBV5-5 to TRBJ1-2; D may be TRBD1 (5 bases). The CDR3 is made up of 15 amino acids. The V gene's germline CDR1 is SGHKS and CDR2 YYEKEE (reference sequence). Trimming removed 0 bases at V and 2 bases at J, with 11 bases between. The CDR3: CASSLVGGTNYGYTF. The CDR3 DNA reads as TGTGCCAGCAGCTTGGTGGGGGGAACCAACTATGGCTACACCTTC.

The CDR3 coding sequence is TGTGCCAGCAGTGCCTGGGAGGCAGGAATCGGTACGCAGTATTTT. This codes for CASSAWEAGIGTQYF. The chain employs TRBV28 and TRBJ2-3; the D gene is possibly TRBD2 (6 bases). This CDR3 is 15 amino acids long. The V end was cut by 5 bases, the J end by 8 bases, with 20 bases between. Germline V CDR1 and CDR2: MDHEN, SYDVKM.

The genes are TRBV25-1 and TRBJ1-3, with D possibly TRBD1 on 6 matching bases. Per the germline V gene, CDR1 is MGHDK and CDR2 is SYGVNS. The CDR3 is made up of 16 amino acids. V dropped 8 bases and J dropped 0 bases, with 17 bases sitting between them. The CDR3 DNA reads as TGTGCCAGCCGCGAGGGGGGGACTCTCTCTGGAAACACCATATATTTT. This sequence encodes CASREGGTLSGNTIYF.

This sequence joins TRBV11-2 and TRBJ1-3, with TRBD1 matching over 7 bases. Germline CDR1 reads SGHAT; CDR2 reads FQNNGV. Losses at the gene ends were 5 bases for V and 3 bases for J; bases not matched to a gene: 7. The CDR3 spans 15 residues. In DNA form, the CDR3 reads TGTGCCAGCAGCCCAGACAGGGTGGGTGGAAACACCATATATTTT. This encodes CASSPDRVGGNTIYF.

On this clone itself: At one end, the junction sequence differs from germline, possibly due to a read error. The genes are TRBV7-2 and TRBJ2-1; D is unclear. Germline assignment: CDR1 SGHTA and CDR2 FQGNSA. The CDR3 is made up of 13 amino acids. The CDR3 nucleotides are TGTGCCAGCAGCTTAGGGTCCTACGATGAGCAGTTCTTC. It codes for CASSLGSYDEQFF. Full variable domain (remainder filled in from reference TRBV7-2 and TRBJ2-1): GAGVSQSPSNKVTEKGKDVELRCDPISGHTALYWYRQSLGQGLEFLIYFQGNSAPDKSGLPSDRFSAERTGGSVSTLTIQRTQQEDSAVYLCASSLGSYDEQFFGPGTRLTVL.

This chain joins TRBV5-1 and TRBJ2-7; 7 nucleotides align to TRBD1. V was pared by 2 bases and J by 4 bases, with 6 bases of the junction left unmatched. Germline V gene sequence: CDR1 SGHRS, CDR2 YFSETQ. The CDR3 covers 14 residues. The CDR3 here is CASSFLGQEYEQYF. The CDR3 DNA reads TGCGCCAGCAGCTTTTTAGGACAGGAGTACGAGCAGTACTTC.

The chain is built from TRBV7-8 and TRBJ2-7, with 9 bases identical to TRBD1. V trimming: 2 bases; J trimming: 3 bases; junction bases outside the gene matches: 5. The CDR3 totals 15 residues. Germline values: CDR1 SGHVS, CDR2 FQNEAQ. CDR3 loop: CASSLTGTGYYEQYF. The CDR3 DNA reads TGTGCCAGCAGCTTAACTGGGACAGGGTACTACGAGCAGTACTTC.

CDR3 DNA: TGTGCCACCACAATTCCAGGGGGCCGTGAGACCCAGTACTTC. As protein: CATTIPGGRETQYF. This rearrangement joins TRBV7-2 to TRBJ2-5; 8 nucleotides line up with TRBD1. The CDR3 is made up of 14 amino acids. Trimming cost V 10 bases and J 5 bases; bases outside gene matches: 12. Germline lookup yields CDR1 SGHTA and CDR2 FQGNSA.

This clone has ten or more counts. The CDR3 nucleotides are TGTGCCAGCAGCCCGGGGGGGTTTTCACCCCTCCACTTT. Translated, it gives CASSPGGFSPLHF. The J gene is TRBJ1-6, the V gene TRBV7-8; tentatively, D is TRBD1 (5 bases). Between the trimmed V and J ends, which lost 5 bases and 9 bases, there was a span of 11 bases. This CDR3 has 13 residues. Germline V lookup: CDR1 SGHVS, CDR2 FQNEAQ. The full variable domain, with the rest looked up from reference TRBV7-8 and TRBJ1-6, is GAGVSQSPRYKVAKRGQDVALRCDPISGHVSLFWYQQALGQGPEFLTYFQNEAQLDKSGLPSDRFFAERPEGSVSTLKIQRTQQEDSAVYLCASSPGGFSPLHFGNGTRLTVT.

The V call is TRBV27, the J call TRBJ2-7; 7 nucleotides line up with TRBD1. Germline CDR1 reads MNHEY; CDR2 reads SMNVEV (reference sequence). The ends lost 2 bases at V and 1 base at J; junction bases unmatched: 8. This CDR3 region has 16 residues. For the CDR3, the DNA is TGTGCCAGCAGTTTACGAGGGACAGATTTGTCCTACGAGCAGTACTTC. Translating it yields CASSLRGTDLSYEQYF.

The chain employs TRBV7-2 and TRBJ2-5, with D hard to call. V was clipped by 8 bases and J by 5 bases, with 15 bases between them. CDR3 length: 13 residues. The germline gives CDR1 SGHTA, CDR2 FQGNSA. This CDR3 reads CASRPLAGETQYF. CDR3 nucleotides: TGTGCCAGCCGCCCTCTGGCCGGGGAGACCCAGTACTTC.

This chain uses TRBV18 with TRBJ2-2; D unresolved. The V and J ends lost 2 bases and 4 bases respectively, with 8 bases between them. Looked up from germline, CDR1 is KGHSH and CDR2 is LQKENI. The CDR3 length is 14 residues. The CDR3 sequence: CASSPATTTGELFF. CDR3 DNA sequence: TGTGCCAGCTCACCAGCGACAACCACCGGGGAGCTGTTTTTT.

CDR3 DNA sequence: TGTGCCAGCAGCGCAGGTAGTGGGCCCTCCTGGGAGACCCAGTACTTC. It translates to CASSAGSGPSWETQYF. V gene TRBV2 combines with J gene TRBJ2-5; D is unresolved. The CDR3 is 16 amino acids. Trimming left V 6 bases short and J 5 bases short, with 22 bases between. Germline V gene data show CDR1 as SNHLY and CDR2 as FYNNEI.

CDR3 in DNA: TGTGCCAGCAGTTTTCAGGTGGGCACAGATACGCAGTATTTT. Encoded protein: CASSFQVGTDTQYF. The chain is built from TRBV27 and TRBJ2-3; no definite D call. V was shortened by 3 bases and J by 1 base, with 8 bases between the two germline ends. The CDR3 has 14 residues. Germline V gene lookup returns CDR1 MNHEY and CDR2 SMNVEV (reference sequence).

This CDR3 reads CASSIGRGRGNTIYF. The CDR3 DNA is TGTGCCAGTAGTATAGGTCGGGGAAGAGGAAACACCATATATTTT. This chain joins TRBV19 and TRBJ1-3, with D unresolved. The germline V and J ends were trimmed by 1 base and 4 bases, with 11 bases remaining between them. This CDR3 spans 15 amino acids. Germline V gene data show CDR1 as LNHDA and CDR2 as SQIVND (reference sequence).

V and J are TRBV19 and TRBJ1-2; 11 positions match TRBD1. This CDR3 is built from 14 residues. Trimming took 8 bases from V and 3 from J; bases not matched to a gene: 5. Per the germline V gene, CDR1 is LNHDA and CDR2 is SQIVND (reference sequence). The CDR3 sequence: CASAGQGAYYGYTF. In nucleotides, the CDR3 is TGTGCCAGTGCAGGACAGGGGGCCTACTATGGCTACACCTTC.

This clone was recorded a few times. The chain employs TRBV3-1 (or the pseudogene TRBV3-2) and TRBJ1-1; D gene ambiguous. V lost 0 bases, J lost 6 bases, and 11 bases lay in between. Germline-derived CDR1 and CDR2 are LGHDT and YNNKEL (reference sequence). The CDR3 length is 14 residues. As DNA, the CDR3 is TGTGCCAGCAGCCAAGAGGAGGGCTGGTCTGAAGCTTTCTTT. The encoded protein is CASSQEEGWSEAFF.

The chain carries TRBV5-1 and TRBJ2-7; 8 bases are shared with TRBD1. The J segment lost 2 bases and the V segment lost 4 bases, leaving 8 bases of the junction unmatched. Germline V gene sequence: CDR1 SGHRS, CDR2 YFSETQ. The CDR3 consists of 15 residues. The CDR3 region is CASSASGGRAYEQYF. Written as DNA, the CDR3 is TGCGCCAGCAGCGCGTCAGGGGGCCGTGCCTACGAGCAGTACTTC. Together with reference TRBV5-1 and TRBJ2-7, the CDR3 gives the full variable domain: KAGVTQTPRYLIKTRGQQVTLSCSPISGHRSVSWYQQTPGQGLQFLFEYFSETQRNKGNFPGRFSGRQFSNSRSEMNVSTLELGDSALYLCASSASGGRAYEQYFGPGTRLTVT.

This rearrangement joins TRBV2 to TRBJ2-5; 10 bases match TRBD2. Germline CDR1 and CDR2: SNHLY and FYNNEI. V shed 7 bases, J shed 1 base, and the junction held 3 bases outside the gene matches. CDR3 length: 14 amino acids. This CDR3 reads CASKASGGQETQYF. CDR3 sequence (DNA): TGTGCCAGCAAGGCTAGCGGGGGCCAAGAGACCCAGTACTTC. Full variable domain (outside the CDR3, taken from reference TRBV2 and TRBJ2-5): EPEVTQTPSHQVTQMGQEVILRCVPISNHLYFYWYRQILGQKVEFLVSFYNNEISEKSEIFDDQFSVERPDGSNFTLKIRSTKLEDSAMYFCASKASGGQETQYFGPGTRLLVL.

The V call is TRBV21-1, the J call TRBJ1-2; the table calls TRBD1, which could not be checked here. TRBV21-1 is designated a pseudogene. CDR3 length equals 16 residues. Here the CDR3 reads CASSPQKRGQYYGYTF. DNA for the CDR3: TGTGCCAGCAGCCCCCAAAAACGTGGGCAGTACTATGGCTACACCTTC.

The chain carries TRBV24-1 and TRBJ2-1, with 8 bases fitting TRBD2. Germline CDR1 KGHDR, CDR2 SFDVKD. With V trimmed by 3 bases and J by 9 bases, 9 bases remained unmatched. The CDR3 spans 15 residues. The CDR3 protein is CATSDPYRGGVEQFF. The CDR3 DNA reads as TGTGCCACCAGTGATCCCTATCGGGGGGGCGTTGAGCAGTTCTTC.